The 15 T cell receptor beta chains reported below all come from one sample, sequenced in a study of technical replicates of blood from a handful of donors. Repertoires were generated with immunoSEQ multiplex PCR, while TCRdb's copy carries only in-frame clones and drops some. The data show some 66,000 clones, with 85% to 90% seen just once and about 4.6% held by the top ten. Sequenced input: PBMCs. These TCRs come from a human donor in good health. Some clones in this sample may be carry-over from other donors' samples.

Only one count was recorded for this clone. This chain links TRBV18 with TRBJ2-1; 9 nucleotides line up with TRBD2. CDR3 size: 15 residues. CDR1 is KGHSH, CDR2 LQKENI, per germline. The trim removed 1 base at V and 5 bases at J, leaving 3 bases unmatched. The CDR3 coding sequence is TGTGCCAGCTCACCACATGCGGGAGGGAACAATGAGCAGTTCTTC. Protein: CASSPHAGGNNEQFF. Looking up the rest from reference TRBV18 and TRBJ2-1 gives the full variable domain: NAGVMQNPRHLVRRRGQEARLRCSPMKGHSHVYWYRQLPEEGLKFMVYLQKENIIDESGMPKERFSAEFPKEGPSILRIQQVVRGDSAAYFCASSPHAGGNNEQFFGPGTRLTVL.

Details on this clone: The junction and the germline gene differ at one end; a read error may be behind it. This sequence joins TRBV2 and TRBJ2-7; perhaps TRBD1 as D (6 bases). The CDR3 spans 11 residues. Germline V gene sequence: CDR1 SNHLY, CDR2 FYNNEI. The CDR3 region is CASSNYRVCIF. In nucleotides, the CDR3 is TGTGCCAGCAGTAATTACAGGGTATGCATCTTC.

The chain joins TRBV7-8 to TRBJ2-7, with 9 bases matching TRBD2. Germline assignment: CDR1 SGHVS and CDR2 FQNEAQ. The V gene end was trimmed by 2 bases and the J gene end by 6 bases; junction bases not matched to a gene: 8. The CDR3 has 15 amino acids. CDR3 loop: CASSLWGSGSVEQYF. The CDR3 nucleotides read TGTGCCAGCAGCTTATGGGGTAGCGGGAGTGTCGAGCAGTACTTC.

This clone came up once. The rearrangement links TRBV7-9 to TRBJ2-5, with 9 bases identical to TRBD1. CDR3 size: 16 residues. After removal of 4 bases from V and 5 bases from J, the junction contained 11 bases not matched to a gene. Germline CDR1 reads SEHNR; CDR2 reads FQNEAQ (reference sequence). The CDR3 region has the DNA TGTGCCAGCAGCTCCGAGGACAGGGGCGTTTGGGAGACCCAGTACTTC. Its translation is CASSSEDRGVWETQYF.

The chain couples TRBV2 to TRBJ1-1; D is possibly TRBD1 (5 bases). Trimming shortened V by 7 bases and J by 0 bases, and 15 bases separated the two germline ends. Germline lookup yields CDR1 SNHLY and CDR2 FYNNEI. The CDR3 spans 15 residues. The chain's CDR3 is CASNPLTAMNTEAFF. CDR3 coding DNA: TGTGCCAGCAACCCATTGACAGCCATGAACACTGAAGCTTTCTTT.

The V and J genes are TRBV15 and TRBJ2-3, with 10 bases aligning to TRBD1. The germline gives CDR1 LNHNV, CDR2 YYDKDF (reference sequence). J was trimmed by 5 bases and V by 5 bases; bases with no gene match: 7. This CDR3 has 15 residues. In DNA, the CDR3 is TGTGCCACCAGCCCCGGGACAGGGGATCTAGATACGCAGTATTTT. Protein product: CATSPGTGDLDTQYF.

The chain joins TRBV7-9 to TRBJ2-2; the D is unclear. Germline V lookup: CDR1 SEHNR, CDR2 FQNEAQ (reference sequence). The CDR3 runs to 15 residues. V dropped 7 bases and J dropped 1 base, with 13 bases sitting between them. The chain's CDR3 is CASKPSAGNTGELFF. DNA for the CDR3: TGTGCCAGCAAACCTTCGGCAGGGAACACCGGGGAGCTGTTTTTT.

In its sample, this clone ranks as medium-sized (0.01 to 0.1%). As DNA, the CDR3 is TGTGCCAGCAGCTTGGTTTTAGCGGGGTACCAAGAGACCCAGTACTTC. Translated: CASSLVLAGYQETQYF. The rearrangement joins TRBV5-4 to TRBJ2-5; TRBD2 aligns across 8 bases. Germline values: CDR1 SGHNT, CDR2 YYREEE (reference sequence). The CDR3 contains 16 residues. V dropped 0 bases and J dropped 0; count of bases not matched to a gene: 4.

The chain recombines TRBV29-1 with TRBJ1-1; 9 nucleotides match TRBD1. CDR1 is SQVTM and CDR2 is ANQGSEA in the germline V gene. There are 13 residues in the CDR3. V lost 3 bases, J lost 6 bases, and 5 bases stayed unmatched. DNA for the CDR3: TGCAGCGTTGACGGACAGGGGCCCCCTGAAGCTTTCTTT. Amino acid sequence: CSVDGQGPPEAFF.

This sequence joins TRBV20-1 and TRBJ2-1; a possible D gene is TRBD2 (5 bases). The CDR3 runs 11 residues. Trimming shortened V by 1 base and J by 12 bases, and 10 bases separated the two germline ends. The V gene's germline CDR1 is DFQATT and CDR2 SNEGSKA (reference sequence). The CDR3 DNA reads as TGCAGTGCTAGAGGGACGGCGGGGCAGTTCTTC. It encodes CSARGTAGQFF.

The CDR3 reads CASSSDGSLRGEQFF. Here the CDR3 DNA reads TGTGCCAGCAGCTCAGATGGGTCTTTACGGGGTGAGCAGTTCTTC. V and J are TRBV7-9 and TRBJ2-1; D is perhaps TRBD2 (5 bases). This CDR3 comprises 15 residues. Germline values: CDR1 SEHNR, CDR2 FQNEAQ (reference sequence). The V end was cut by 4 bases, the J end by 9 bases, with 19 bases between.

The chain joins TRBV30 to TRBJ2-7; possibly TRBD1 for D (8 bases). Germline V gene data show CDR1 as GTSNPN and CDR2 as SVGIG (reference sequence). This CDR3 contains 13 residues. V lost 0 bases and J lost 7, with 13 bases in between. CDR3 residues: CAWSVQGGLEQYF. The DNA for the CDR3 is TGTGCCTGGAGTGTACAGGGGGGGTTAGAGCAGTACTTC.

The rearrangement links TRBV10-3 to TRBJ2-7; 10 bases are a match to TRBD1. CDR1 ENHRY and CDR2 SYGVKD come from the germline V gene. CDR3 length: 15 residues. Trimming took 3 bases from V and 4 from J; bases not matched to a gene: 6. CDR3 protein: CAISDRDRGMYEQYF. The CDR3 nucleotides are TGTGCCATCAGTGACAGGGACAGGGGTATGTACGAGCAGTACTTC.

This chain connects TRBV4-1 to TRBJ2-1, with 8 bases identical to TRBD2. Germline V gene data show CDR1 as MGHRA and CDR2 as YSYEKL. The CDR3 has 16 amino acids. V gave up 0 bases and J gave up 6 bases; unmatched junction bases: 7. The CDR3 loop reads CASSQEGAGVLNEQFF. The CDR3 DNA follows: TGCGCCAGCAGCCAAGAAGGAGCGGGAGTCCTCAATGAGCAGTTCTTC.

The chain carries TRBV5-4 and TRBJ2-1; 8 bases line up with TRBD1. This CDR3 contains 16 residues. J lost 6 bases, V lost 4 bases, and 12 bases had no gene match. Germline V gene lookup returns CDR1 SGHNT and CDR2 YYREEE (reference sequence). The CDR3: CASSPRTGILGNEQFF. The CDR3 DNA sequence: TGTGCCAGCAGCCCCCGGACAGGGATTCTGGGCAATGAGCAGTTCTTC.